Each of the 17 T cell receptor beta chains below was sequenced from the same sample in a study of blood T cell repertoires in COVID-19. Clones were sequenced by immunoSEQ multiplex PCR, and TCRdb holds only the in-frame ones, with some missing. Here the sample spans 100,000 to 150,000 clones, 70% to 90% being singletons. Sequencing input: peripheral blood. Receptor source: a man aged 70-80 years with active COVID-19.

This clone was seen once. J is TRBJ1-2 and V is TRBV6-5; 7 nucleotides match TRBD1. The CDR3 covers 13 residues. Losses at the gene ends were 2 bases for V and 8 bases for J; bases not matched to a gene: 5. CDR1 is MNHEY and CDR2 is SVGAGI in the germline V gene. The CDR3: CASSYLGTAGYTF. CDR3 nucleotides: TGTGCCAGCAGTTACCTAGGGACAGCCGGCTACACCTTC.

The chain employs TRBV7-7 and TRBJ2-1; 8 bases fit TRBD1. CDR3 size: 16 residues. Germline values: CDR1 SSHAT, CDR2 FNYEAQ (reference sequence). With V trimmed by 5 bases and J by 0 bases, 6 bases remained unmatched. CDR3 DNA: TGTGCCAGCAGCGCACAGGGGGGTGGCTCCTACAATGAGCAGTTCTTC. It is translated as CASSAQGGGSYNEQFF.

The chain uses TRBV2 and TRBJ2-5; D not certain. Trimming cost V 5 bases and J 2 bases, with 12 bases left between them. Germline CDR1 and CDR2: SNHLY and FYNNEI. This CDR3 spans 14 amino acids. The CDR3 sequence is CASSRGHLQETQYF. DNA of the CDR3: TGTGCCAGCAGTCGCGGCCACCTACAAGAGACCCAGTACTTC.

The V gene is TRBV5-5, the J gene TRBJ1-3, with TRBD1 as a possible D gene (6 bases). Looked up from germline, CDR1 is SGHKS and CDR2 is YYEKEE (reference sequence). Trimming took 0 bases from V and 11 from J, leaving 15 bases between them. There are 14 residues in the CDR3. The CDR3: CASSLAGGRQAIYF. The CDR3 DNA is TGTGCCAGCAGCTTGGCCGGGGGGCGCCAAGCCATATATTTT.

V is TRBV28 and J is TRBJ1-2, with TRBD1 matching over 9 bases. After removal of 7 bases from V and 2 bases from J, the junction contained 11 bases not matched to a gene. CDR1 and CDR2 (germline): MDHEN, SYDVKM. The CDR3 spans 16 residues. Written as DNA, the CDR3 is TGTGCCAGCATCCGAGGGGACAGGGCAGGGAACTATGGCTACACCTTC. It yields the protein CASIRGDRAGNYGYTF.

This sequence joins TRBV9 and TRBJ2-1; D not certain. V lost 3 bases, J lost 4 bases, and 8 bases lay in between. The length of the CDR3 is 13 residues. The V gene's germline CDR1 is SGDLS and CDR2 YYNGEE. This CDR3 reads CASSGEPYNEQFF. In DNA, the CDR3 is TGTGCCAGCAGCGGCGAGCCTTACAATGAGCAGTTCTTC.

The genes are TRBV28 and TRBJ2-1, with D possibly TRBD2 on 6 matching bases. From germline, CDR1 is MDHEN and CDR2 SYDVKM. The CDR3 totals 16 residues. V lost 7 bases and J lost 7, with 23 bases in between. CDR3 bases: TGTGCCAGCACCCGGGCGGGGTCCGGGGTTGGTAATGAGCAGTTCTTC. Protein: CASTRAGSGVGNEQFF.

This clone has a handful of counts. The V call is TRBV7-8, the J call TRBJ2-2; TRBD2 is a possible D gene (5 bases). The CDR3 is 15 amino acids. Trimming stripped 4 bases from V and 8 bases from J, with 17 bases between. Germline CDR1 and CDR2: SGHVS and FQNEAQ. The CDR3 nucleotides read TGTGCCAGCAGCTCCACAACCGGACTCCGGGGGGAGCTGTTTTTT. Translation gives CASSSTTGLRGELFF.

The rearrangement uses TRBV5-1 and TRBJ2-1; the match to TRBD1 covers 7 bases. The ends lost 0 bases at V and 7 bases at J; junction bases unmatched: 10. The germline V gene has CDR1 SGHRS and CDR2 YFSETQ. The CDR3 contains 16 residues. This chain's CDR3 is CASSLAPRTGLNEQFF. CDR3 coding DNA: TGCGCCAGCAGCTTGGCCCCGAGGACAGGATTAAATGAGCAGTTCTTC.

V and J are TRBV6-5 and TRBJ1-1; no clear D. V was cut by 2 bases and J by 6 bases, with 13 bases left in between. CDR3 length equals 14 residues. The germline gives CDR1 MNHEY, CDR2 SVGAGI. CDR3 loop: CASSYRGPASEAFF. CDR3 in DNA: TGTGCCAGCAGTTACCGAGGTCCTGCCTCTGAAGCTTTCTTT.

This rearrangement joins TRBV9 to TRBJ2-5, with 8 bases identical to TRBD2. This CDR3 has 14 amino acids. V gave up 2 bases and J gave up 5 bases; unmatched junction bases: 5. Germline CDR1 SGDLS, CDR2 YYNGEE. CDR3 sequence reads: CASSVSGRGETQYF. The CDR3 coding sequence is TGTGCCAGCAGCGTGAGCGGGAGAGGCGAGACCCAGTACTTC.

V is TRBV6-6 and J is TRBJ1-3; D unclear. The CDR3 spans 13 residues. V was pared by 4 bases and J by 6 bases, with 10 bases between. Germline CDR1 reads MNHNY; CDR2 reads SVGAGI (reference sequence). CDR3 nucleotide sequence: TGTGCCAGCAGTTTTGACACGCCAAACACCATATATTTT. It encodes CASSFDTPNTIYF.

This chain connects TRBV5-1 to TRBJ1-3, with unresolved D. The germline V and J ends were trimmed by 0 bases and 2 bases, with 9 bases remaining between them. This CDR3 spans 15 amino acids. Germline V gene sequence: CDR1 SGHRS, CDR2 YFSETQ. This chain's CDR3 is CASSLATGAGNTIYF. In nucleotides, the CDR3 is TGCGCCAGCAGCTTGGCAACCGGGGCTGGAAACACCATATATTTT.

The chain has TRBV27 and TRBJ2-1; TRBD1 is a possible D gene (6 bases). The CDR3 has 15 residues. CDR1 MNHEY and CDR2 SMNVEV come from the germline V gene (reference sequence). Between the trimmed V and J ends, which lost 2 bases and 6 bases, there was a span of 14 bases. CDR3 bases: TGTGCCAGCAGTTTACAAGCGCTAGGGGGCAATGAGCAGTTCTTC. Its translation: CASSLQALGGNEQFF.

This clone was observed a single time. V gene TRBV6-2 or TRBV6-3 combines with J gene TRBJ2-5; no definite D call. The V gene's germline CDR1 is MNHEY and CDR2 SVGEGT. The CDR3 spans 12 residues. Trimming took off 5 bases at V and 2 bases at J, with 6 bases between the two ends. The CDR3: CASSAGQETQYF. In DNA, the CDR3 is TGTGCCAGCAGTGCCGGGCAAGAGACCCAGTACTTC.

The rearrangement uses TRBV18 and TRBJ2-3, with no clear D. Germline-derived CDR1 and CDR2 are KGHSH and LQKENI. V lost 2 bases and J lost 2, with 8 bases in between. CDR3 length: 14 residues. The CDR3 loop is CASSPIQHTDTQYF. CDR3 in DNA: TGTGCCAGCTCACCAATACAGCACACAGATACGCAGTATTTT.

With regard to this clone: Other DNA sequences within the sample encode an identical CDR3. The rearrangement joins TRBV30 to TRBJ1-5; D is perhaps TRBD1 (5 bases). CDR3 length equals 14 residues. Looked up from germline, CDR1 is GTSNPN and CDR2 is SVGIG (reference sequence). V was trimmed by 3 bases and J by 1 base, leaving 10 bases between them. The CDR3 nucleotides read TGTGCCTGGAGCCAGGGAAGGAGCAATCAGCCCCAGCATTTT. Its translation: CAWSQGRSNQPQHF.